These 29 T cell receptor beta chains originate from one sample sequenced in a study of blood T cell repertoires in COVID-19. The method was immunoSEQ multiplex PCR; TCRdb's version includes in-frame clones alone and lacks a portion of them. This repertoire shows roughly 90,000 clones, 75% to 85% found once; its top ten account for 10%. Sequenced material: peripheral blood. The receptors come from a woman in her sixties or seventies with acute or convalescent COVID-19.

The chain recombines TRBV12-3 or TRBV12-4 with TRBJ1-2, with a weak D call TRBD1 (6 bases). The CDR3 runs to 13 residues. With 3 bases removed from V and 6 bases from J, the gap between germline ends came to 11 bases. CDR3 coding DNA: TGTGCCAGCAGTTTTAGAGGGGGGGATGGCTACACCTTC. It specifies CASSFRGGDGYTF.

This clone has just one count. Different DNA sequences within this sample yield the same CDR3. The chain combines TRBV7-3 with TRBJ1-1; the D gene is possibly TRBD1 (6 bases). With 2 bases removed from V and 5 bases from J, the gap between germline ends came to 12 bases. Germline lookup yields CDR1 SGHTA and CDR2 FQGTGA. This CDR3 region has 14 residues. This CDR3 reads CASSLLGGGTEAFF. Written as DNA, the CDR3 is TGTGCCAGCAGCTTATTAGGGGGTGGAACTGAAGCTTTCTTT. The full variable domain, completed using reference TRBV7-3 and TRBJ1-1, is GAGVSQTPSNKVTEKGKYVELRCDPISGHTALYWYRQSLGQGPEFLIYFQGTGAADDSGLPNDRFFAVRPEGSVSTLKIQRTERGDSAVYLCASSLLGGGTEAFFGQGTRLTVV.

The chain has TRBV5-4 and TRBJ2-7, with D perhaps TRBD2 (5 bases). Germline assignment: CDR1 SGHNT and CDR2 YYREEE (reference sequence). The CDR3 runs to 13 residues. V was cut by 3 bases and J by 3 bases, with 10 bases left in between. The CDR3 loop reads CASSSDSRYEQYF. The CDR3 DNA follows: TGTGCCAGCAGCTCGGACTCTCGCTACGAGCAGTACTTC.

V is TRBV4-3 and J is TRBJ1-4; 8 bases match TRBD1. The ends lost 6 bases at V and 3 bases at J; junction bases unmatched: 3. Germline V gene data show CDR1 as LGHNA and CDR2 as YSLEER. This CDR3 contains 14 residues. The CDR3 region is CASSGQGANEKLFF. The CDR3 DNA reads TGCGCCAGCAGTGGACAGGGCGCTAATGAAAAACTGTTTTTT.

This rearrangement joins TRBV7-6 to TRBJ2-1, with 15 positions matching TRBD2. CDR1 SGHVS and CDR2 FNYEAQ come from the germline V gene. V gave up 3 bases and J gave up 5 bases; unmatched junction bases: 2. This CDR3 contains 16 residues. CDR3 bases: TGTGCCAGCAGCTTTGGACTAGCGGGGGGGAACAATGAGCAGTTCTTC. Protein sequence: CASSFGLAGGNNEQFF.

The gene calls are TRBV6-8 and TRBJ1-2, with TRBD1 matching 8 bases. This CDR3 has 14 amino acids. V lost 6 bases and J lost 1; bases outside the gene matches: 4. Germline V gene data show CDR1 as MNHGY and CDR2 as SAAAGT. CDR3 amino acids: CASRGDRINYGYTF. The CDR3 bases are TGTGCCAGCAGGGGGGACAGGATTAACTATGGCTACACCTTC.

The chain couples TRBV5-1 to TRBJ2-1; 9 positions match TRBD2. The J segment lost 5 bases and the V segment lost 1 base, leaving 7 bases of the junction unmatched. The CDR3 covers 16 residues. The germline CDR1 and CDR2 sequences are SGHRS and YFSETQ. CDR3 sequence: CASSLWASGANNEQFF. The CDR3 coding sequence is TGCGCCAGCAGCTTGTGGGCTAGCGGGGCAAACAATGAGCAGTTCTTC.

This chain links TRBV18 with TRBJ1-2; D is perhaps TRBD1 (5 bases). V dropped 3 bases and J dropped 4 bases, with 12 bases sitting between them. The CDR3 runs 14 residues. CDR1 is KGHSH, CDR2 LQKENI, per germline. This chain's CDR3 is CASSPDTSGYGYTF. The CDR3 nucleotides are TGTGCCAGCTCACCGGACACCTCGGGCTATGGCTACACCTTC.

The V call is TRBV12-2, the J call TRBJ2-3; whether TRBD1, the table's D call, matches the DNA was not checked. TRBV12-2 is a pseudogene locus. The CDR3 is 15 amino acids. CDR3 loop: CASRLERQNTDTQYF. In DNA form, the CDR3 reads TGTGCAAGTCGCTTAGAGAGACAAAACACAGATACGCAGTATTTT.

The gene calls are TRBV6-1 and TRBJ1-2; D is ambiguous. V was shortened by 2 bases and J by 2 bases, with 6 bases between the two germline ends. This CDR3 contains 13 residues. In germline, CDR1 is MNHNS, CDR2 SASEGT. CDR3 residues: CASSERVNYGYTF. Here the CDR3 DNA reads TGTGCCAGCAGTGAACGGGTAAACTATGGCTACACCTTC.

DNA for the CDR3: TGTGCCAGCAGCCCGACGGCTGGGAGCTACGAGCAGTACTTC. This sequence encodes CASSPTAGSYEQYF. The V call is TRBV14, the J call TRBJ2-7, with D possibly TRBD2 on 5 matching bases. The CDR3 loop spans 14 amino acids. CDR1 and CDR2 from the germline V gene are SGHDN and FVKESK. The V end lost 4 bases, the J end lost 3 bases, and 13 bases lay between the germline ends. The entire variable domain, with the rest obtained from reference TRBV14 and TRBJ2-7, is as follows: EAGVTQFPSHSVIEKGQTVTLRCDPISGHDNLYWYRRVMGKEIKFLLHFVKESKQDESGMPNNRFLAERTGGTYSTLKVQPAELEDSGVYFCASSPTAGSYEQYFGPGTRLTVT.

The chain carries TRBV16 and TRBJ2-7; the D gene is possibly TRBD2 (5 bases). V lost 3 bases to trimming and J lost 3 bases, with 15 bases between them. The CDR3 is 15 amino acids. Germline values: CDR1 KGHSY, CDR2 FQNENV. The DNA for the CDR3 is TGTGCCAGCAGCCATAAGCTGGGCAGCGGCTACGAGCAGTACTTC. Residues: CASSHKLGSGYEQYF.

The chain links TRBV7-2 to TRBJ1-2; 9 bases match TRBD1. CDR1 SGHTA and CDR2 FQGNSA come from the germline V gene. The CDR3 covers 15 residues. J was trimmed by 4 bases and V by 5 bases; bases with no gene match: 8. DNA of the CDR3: TGTGCCAGCAGCCCGGGACAGGGATACCGCTATGGCTACACCTTC. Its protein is CASSPGQGYRYGYTF.

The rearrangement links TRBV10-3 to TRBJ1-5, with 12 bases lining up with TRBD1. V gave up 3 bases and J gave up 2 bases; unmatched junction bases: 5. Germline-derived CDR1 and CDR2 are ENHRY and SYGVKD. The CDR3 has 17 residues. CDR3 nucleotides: TGTGCCATCAGTGATGGGACAGGGGGCTTCGGCAATCAGCCCCAGCATTTT. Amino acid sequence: CAISDGTGGFGNQPQHF.

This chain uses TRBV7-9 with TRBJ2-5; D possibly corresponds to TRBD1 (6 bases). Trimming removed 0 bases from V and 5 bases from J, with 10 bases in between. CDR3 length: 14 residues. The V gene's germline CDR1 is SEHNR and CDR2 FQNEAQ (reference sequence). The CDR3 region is CASSLAGAWETQYF. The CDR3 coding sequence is TGTGCCAGCAGCTTAGCGGGGGCGTGGGAGACCCAGTACTTC.

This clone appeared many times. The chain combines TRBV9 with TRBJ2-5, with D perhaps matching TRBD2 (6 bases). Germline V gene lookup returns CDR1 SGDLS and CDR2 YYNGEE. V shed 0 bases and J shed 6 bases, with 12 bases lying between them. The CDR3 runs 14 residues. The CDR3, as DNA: TGTGCCAGCAGCGTAGGGGGAGGTTCTCAGACCCAGTACTTC. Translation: CASSVGGGSQTQYF.

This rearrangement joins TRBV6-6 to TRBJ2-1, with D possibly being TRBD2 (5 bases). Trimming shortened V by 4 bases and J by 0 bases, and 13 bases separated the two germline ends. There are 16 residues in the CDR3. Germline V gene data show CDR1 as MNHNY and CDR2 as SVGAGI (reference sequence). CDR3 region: CASSSPKRNSYNEQFF. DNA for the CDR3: TGTGCCAGCAGTTCCCCCAAGCGGAACTCCTACAATGAGCAGTTCTTC.

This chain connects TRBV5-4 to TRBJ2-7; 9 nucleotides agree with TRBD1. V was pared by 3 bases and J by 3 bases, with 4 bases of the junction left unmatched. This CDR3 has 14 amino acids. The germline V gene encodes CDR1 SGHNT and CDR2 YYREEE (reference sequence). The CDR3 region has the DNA TGTGCCAGCAGCTCGGGGACAGGGTACTACGAGCAGTACTTC. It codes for CASSSGTGYYEQYF.

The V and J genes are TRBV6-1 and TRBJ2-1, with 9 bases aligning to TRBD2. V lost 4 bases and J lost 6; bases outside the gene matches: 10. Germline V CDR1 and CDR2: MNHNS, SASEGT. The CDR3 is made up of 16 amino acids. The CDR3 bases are TGTGCCAGCAGTGGTCAAGCGGGGGGCCCTTCCAATGAGCAGTTCTTC. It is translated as CASSGQAGGPSNEQFF.

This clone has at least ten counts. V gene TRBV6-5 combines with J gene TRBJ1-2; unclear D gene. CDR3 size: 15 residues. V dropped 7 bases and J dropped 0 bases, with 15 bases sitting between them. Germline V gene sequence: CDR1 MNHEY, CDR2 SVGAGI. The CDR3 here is CASNLLPGANYGYTF. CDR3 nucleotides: TGTGCCAGCAACTTACTCCCCGGGGCTAACTATGGCTACACCTTC.

In DNA, the CDR3 is TGTGCCAGCAGTAATACTAACTCCTACGAGCAGTACTTC. As protein: CASSNTNSYEQYF. V usage is TRBV6-6 and J usage is TRBJ2-7; the D is unclear. CDR1 is MNHNY, CDR2 SVGAGI, per germline (reference sequence). Trimming stripped 5 bases from V and 0 bases from J, with 8 bases between. The CDR3 totals 13 residues.

The CDR3 coding sequence is TGCAGCGTTGAAGTCACAGGGGGCGCGGGGTATGGCTACACCTTC. Translation: CSVEVTGGAGYGYTF. The gene calls are TRBV29-1 and TRBJ1-2, with 9 bases aligning to TRBD1. Germline V CDR1 and CDR2: SQVTM, ANQGSEA. The CDR3 has 15 residues. J gave up 5 bases and V 1 base, and 8 bases lay outside the gene matches.

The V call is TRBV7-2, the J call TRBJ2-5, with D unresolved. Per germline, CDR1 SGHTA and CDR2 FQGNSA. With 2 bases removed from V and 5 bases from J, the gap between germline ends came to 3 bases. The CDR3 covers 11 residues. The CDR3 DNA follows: TGTGCCAGCAGCTTACTTGAGACCCAGTACTTC. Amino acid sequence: CASSLLETQYF.

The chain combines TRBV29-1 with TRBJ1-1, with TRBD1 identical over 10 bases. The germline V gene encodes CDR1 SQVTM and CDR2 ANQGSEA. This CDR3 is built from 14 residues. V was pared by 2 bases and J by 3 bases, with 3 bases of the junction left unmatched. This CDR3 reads CSVESTGGYTEAFF. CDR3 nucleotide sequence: TGCAGCGTTGAATCGACAGGGGGCTACACTGAAGCTTTCTTT.

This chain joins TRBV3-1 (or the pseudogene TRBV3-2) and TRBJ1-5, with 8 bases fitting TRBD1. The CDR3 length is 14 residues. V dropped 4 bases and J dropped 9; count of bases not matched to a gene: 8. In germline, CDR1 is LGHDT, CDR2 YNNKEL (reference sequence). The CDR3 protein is CASSPGQGRRPQHF. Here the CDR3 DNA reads TGTGCCAGCAGCCCAGGACAGGGAAGACGGCCCCAGCATTTT.

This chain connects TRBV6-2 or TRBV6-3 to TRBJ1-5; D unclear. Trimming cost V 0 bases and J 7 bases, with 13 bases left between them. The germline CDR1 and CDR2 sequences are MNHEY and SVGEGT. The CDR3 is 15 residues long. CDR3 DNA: TGTGCCAGCAGTTACTCGAACAGAAACGGACAGCCCCAGCATTTT. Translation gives CASSYSNRNGQPQHF.

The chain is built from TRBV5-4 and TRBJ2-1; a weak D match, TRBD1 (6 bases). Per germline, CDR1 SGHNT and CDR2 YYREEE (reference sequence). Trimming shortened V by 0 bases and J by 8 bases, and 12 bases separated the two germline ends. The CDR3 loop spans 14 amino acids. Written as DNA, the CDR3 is TGTGCCAGCAGCTTGGGGGGGCAGGGCGATGAGCAGTTCTTC. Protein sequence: CASSLGGQGDEQFF.

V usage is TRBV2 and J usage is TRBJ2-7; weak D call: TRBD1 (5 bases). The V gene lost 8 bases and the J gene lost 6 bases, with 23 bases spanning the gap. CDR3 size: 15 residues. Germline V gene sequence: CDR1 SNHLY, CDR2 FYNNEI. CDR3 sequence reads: CASLPLRSQGAEQYF. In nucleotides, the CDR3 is TGTGCCAGCCTACCACTCCGGAGCCAGGGTGCCGAGCAGTACTTC. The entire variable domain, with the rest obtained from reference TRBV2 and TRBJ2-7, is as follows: EPEVTQTPSHQVTQMGQEVILRCVPISNHLYFYWYRQILGQKVEFLVSFYNNEISEKSEIFDDQFSVERPDGSNFTLKIRSTKLEDSAMYFCASLPLRSQGAEQYFGPGTRLTVT.

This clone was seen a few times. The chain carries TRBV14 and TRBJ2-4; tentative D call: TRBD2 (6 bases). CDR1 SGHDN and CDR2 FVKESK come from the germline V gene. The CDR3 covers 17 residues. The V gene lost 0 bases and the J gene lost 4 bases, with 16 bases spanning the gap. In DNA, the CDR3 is TGTGCCAGCAGCCAAGATGCCGGTCCGGGAGTAAAAAACATTCAGTACTTC. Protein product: CASSQDAGPGVKNIQYF.